A single TCR beta chain is shown here with its context. No antigen is known for it. This specimen comes from a study of a mutant IDH1 vaccine in newly diagnosed glioma. Background on the study: The study held visit V12 at week 35 and visit V13 at week 47. Overall study findings and caveats: Alterations occurring in top peripheral T cell clonotypes seemed unrelated to pseudoprogression.

CDR3 size: 14 residues. The V and J ends lost 5 bases and 6 bases respectively, with 17 bases between them. Germline CDR1 is SGHNT and CDR2 is YYREEE (reference sequence). Regarding time point: week 35, safety follow-up. Mutant IDH1 20-mer peptide, at 300 ug, made up each vaccine dose, with topical imiquimod. Patients were given eight vaccinations, scheduled in weeks 1, 3, 5, 7, 11, 15, 19 and 23. Astrocytomas that were new, WHO grade 3 or 4, IDH1-mutant and ATRX-lost were present in the donors. The table came from immunoSEQ multiplex PCR; TCRdb's copy has only in-frame clones and leaves some out. The table records about 69,000 clones, around 86% of them present only once.

Sequenced here: PBMCs, sampled from a glioma patient whose treatment included an IDH1 peptide vaccine. The chain recombines TRBV5-4 with TRBJ1-2; no firm D call. This receptor was obtained from a man aged 30-40 years with glioma. The CDR3: CASRPAVEGNGYTF. The DNA for the CDR3 is TGTGCCAGCAGACCCGCGGTAGAGGGAAATGGCTACACCTTC.